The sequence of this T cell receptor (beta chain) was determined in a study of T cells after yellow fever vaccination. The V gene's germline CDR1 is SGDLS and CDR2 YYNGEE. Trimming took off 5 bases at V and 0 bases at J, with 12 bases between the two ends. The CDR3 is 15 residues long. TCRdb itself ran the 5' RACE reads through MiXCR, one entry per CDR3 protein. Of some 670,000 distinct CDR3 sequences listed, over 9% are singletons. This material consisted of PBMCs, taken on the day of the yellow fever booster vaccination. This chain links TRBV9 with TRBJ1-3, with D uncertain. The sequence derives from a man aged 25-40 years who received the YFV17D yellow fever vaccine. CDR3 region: CASRPPGDSGNTIYF. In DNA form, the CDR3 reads TGTGCCAGCAGACCTCCTGGGGACTCTGGAAACACCATATATTTT. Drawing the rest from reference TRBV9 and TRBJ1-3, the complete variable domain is DSGVTQTPKHLITATGQRVTLRCSPRSGDLSVYWYQQSLDQGLQFLIQYYNGEERAKGNILERFSAQQFPDLHSELNLSSLELGDSALYFCASRPPGDSGNTIYFGEGSWLTVV.